The 13 T cell receptor beta chains below all came from one sample that was sequenced in a study of CD8 T cells in Susac syndrome (dated by TCRdb to about 2019). Preparation of the library involved the immunoSEQ multiplex PCR assay. RNA was extracted with the RNeasy kit and roughly 0.5 to 1 ug was reverse transcribed using random hexamers. TCRdb trimmed public reads at Q25 via fastp, called clones via MiXCR and kept in-frame beta chains. Each record represents a unique CDR3 protein, reported with the most common genes and DNA among its rows. This sample has about 300,000 distinct CDR3 sequences in its table, and roughly 85% of those were observed once. The top ten clonotypes cover approximately 0.2% of the sample. The specimen was CD8+ T cells from PBMCs. These receptors originate from a human donor with multiple sclerosis.

The chain joins TRBV4-2 to TRBJ1-4; D possibly corresponds to TRBD1 (6 bases). Germline CDR1 and CDR2: LGHNA and YNFKEQ. V gave up 2 bases and J gave up 8 bases, with 12 bases separating them. The CDR3 contains 14 residues. The CDR3: CASSQRTAGEKLFF. The CDR3 DNA follows: TGTGCCAGCAGCCAAAGGACAGCCGGAGAAAAACTGTTTTTT.

The chain has TRBV20-1 and TRBJ2-7; possible D gene TRBD2, 6 bases. Trimming took 0 bases from V and 9 from J, leaving 15 bases between them. Germline lookup yields CDR1 DFQATT and CDR2 SNEGSKA (reference sequence). This CDR3 is 13 amino acids long. DNA for the CDR3: TGCAGTGCTAGAGATAACAGGCCGGAGGGGCAGTACTTC. It specifies CSARDNRPEGQYF.

The V and J genes are TRBV7-9 and TRBJ1-3; D remains unclear. The germline V gene encodes CDR1 SEHNR and CDR2 FQNEAQ (reference sequence). Trimming cost V 5 bases and J 4 bases, with 9 bases left between them. This CDR3 contains 13 residues. CDR3 in DNA: TGTGCCAGCAGCCCTGACACGGGAAACACCATATATTTT. It translates to CASSPDTGNTIYF.

About this clonotype: Compared with germline, one end of the junction differs, possibly owing to a read error. The chain employs TRBV7-7 and TRBJ2-1; 8 bases are a match to TRBD2. Germline V lookup: CDR1 SSHAT, CDR2 FNYEAQ (reference sequence). The CDR3 runs 15 residues. CDR3 protein: CASSLSSGSRDEQFF. CDR3 nucleotides: TGTGCTAGCAGCTTATCAAGCGGGAGTAGGGATGAGCAGTTCTTC.

The rearrangement joins TRBV19 to TRBJ1-1; a weak D match, TRBD1 (5 bases). Trimming removed 6 bases at V and 10 bases at J, with 24 bases between. Germline CDR1 reads LNHDA; CDR2 reads SQIVND (reference sequence). The CDR3 has 15 residues. DNA of the CDR3: TGTGCCAGTAGGCCCGCGGGGCGCGATATCGAACGAGCTTTCTTT. Translating it yields CASRPAGRDIERAFF.

V usage is TRBV29-1 and J usage is TRBJ2-7, with 8 bases aligning to TRBD2. Per germline, CDR1 SQVTM and CDR2 ANQGSEA. V was pared by 7 bases and J by 0 bases, with 8 bases of the junction left unmatched. The CDR3 has 14 residues. CDR3 coding DNA: TGCAGCGCGGGAACCGGGGGGGGCTCCTACGAGCAGTACTTC. Translation gives CSAGTGGGSYEQYF.

The chain links TRBV13 to TRBJ1-1; no clear D. The CDR3 extends over 17 amino acids. CDR1 and CDR2 from the germline V gene are PRHDT and FYEKMQ (reference sequence). V lost 4 bases and J 5 bases, leaving 23 bases between the germline ends. The CDR3 is CASSSRRWEGGRTEAFF. The CDR3 nucleotides are TGTGCCAGCAGCTCTCGAAGGTGGGAGGGAGGTAGGACTGAAGCTTTCTTT.

The CDR3: CASSNLGAGVNEQYF. CDR3 nucleotides: TGTGCCAGCAGTAACCTGGGAGCGGGAGTCAACGAGCAGTACTTC. The V gene is TRBV27, the J gene TRBJ2-7; 8 nucleotides line up with TRBD2. The J segment lost 5 bases and the V segment lost 5 bases, leaving 11 bases of the junction unmatched. Per germline, CDR1 MNHEY and CDR2 SMNVEV (reference sequence). This CDR3 contains 15 residues.

This rearrangement joins TRBV27 to TRBJ2-7, with a tentative D call TRBD2 (5 bases). The CDR3 contains 15 residues. Germline V gives CDR1 MNHEY, CDR2 SMNVEV (reference sequence). V dropped 3 bases and J dropped 0 bases, with 12 bases sitting between them. The CDR3 sequence: CASSLDSMGSYEQYF. DNA of the CDR3: TGTGCCAGCAGTTTGGACTCCATGGGCTCCTACGAGCAGTACTTC.

This sequence joins TRBV3-1 and TRBJ2-3; the match to TRBD2 covers 12 bases. This CDR3 has 17 residues. The ends lost 3 bases at V and 4 bases at J; junction bases unmatched: 8. The germline gives CDR1 LGHDT, CDR2 YNNKEL (reference sequence). CDR3 sequence reads: CASSQPLAGGPADTQYF. CDR3 DNA sequence: TGTGCCAGCAGCCAGCCCCTAGCGGGAGGGCCGGCAGATACGCAGTATTTT.

V is TRBV4-3 and J is TRBJ1-2; D unresolved. Trimming left V 0 bases short and J 9 bases short, with 17 bases between. This CDR3 has 15 amino acids. Germline V gene data show CDR1 as LGHNA and CDR2 as YSLEER. In nucleotides, the CDR3 is TGCGCCAGCAGCCAAGACACGGGTAGCAGGACCTGCTACACCTTC. Protein product: CASSQDTGSRTCYTF.

The chain employs TRBV27 and TRBJ1-1; TRBD1 is a possible D gene (5 bases). The V gene lost 3 bases and the J gene lost 1 base, with 12 bases spanning the gap. Germline V gene data show CDR1 as MNHEY and CDR2 as SMNVEV (reference sequence). The CDR3 runs to 15 residues. For the CDR3, the DNA is TGTGCCAGCAGTTTCGCCCCAACAGGGAACACTGAAGCTTTCTTT. As protein: CASSFAPTGNTEAFF.

The chain recombines TRBV15 with TRBJ1-1; tentatively, D is TRBD1 (6 bases). Between the trimmed V and J ends, which lost 5 bases and 11 bases, there was a span of 24 bases. The CDR3 loop spans 15 amino acids. Germline loops: CDR1 LNHNV, CDR2 YYDKDF (reference sequence). The CDR3 here is CATSSPLGGPMGAFF. In DNA form, the CDR3 reads TGTGCCACCAGCTCCCCCCTCGGGGGGCCGATGGGGGCTTTCTTT.